A selection of T cell receptor beta chains follows, all from one sample in a study of CD8 T cells in ankylosing spondylitis. TCRdb used MiXCR to reprocess the 5' RACE reads, holding one entry per CDR3 protein. The table has under 850,000 distinct CDR3 sequences, around 19% seen once. Sequences were obtained from blood, either unsorted or a sorted T cell fraction (not recorded which). The receptors were sampled from a male donor with ankylosing spondylitis. Both conserved end residues are part of each CDR3. Each record gives: J gene, clone size, V gene, CDR3 protein. Size values are once, few and many counts, or a class for expanded clones, and some rows have none.

J: TRBJ2-1
size: .
V: TRBV11-2
CDR3: CASSPLRLDSYNEQFF

J: TRBJ1-1
size: few
V: TRBV4-1
CDR3: CASSQGPRGSEAFF

J: TRBJ1-2
size: few
V: TRBV29-1
CDR3: CSVEVGVEGLEAYGYTF

J: TRBJ2-7
size: .
V: TRBV12-3/TRBV12-4
CDR3: CASRDLGRSYEQYF

J: TRBJ1-2
size: .
V: TRBV6-1
CDR3: CASSEPRDRDYGYTF

J: TRBJ2-1
size: few
V: TRBV12-3/TRBV12-4
CDR3: CASSIQLSEQFF

J: TRBJ2-1
size: .
V: TRBV5-1
CDR3: CASSSLDRGHENEQFF

J: TRBJ2-2
size: .
V: TRBV11-2
CDR3: CASSFGLATTGELFF

J: TRBJ1-1
size: many
V: TRBV12-3/TRBV12-4
CDR3: CASSILQLPNTEAFF

J: TRBJ1-2
size: .
V: TRBV28
CDR3: CASSSTRTGSGYTF

J: TRBJ2-6
size: .
V: TRBV7-3
CDR3: CASSLAGGAGANVLTF

J: TRBJ2-7
size: .
V: TRBV29-1
CDR3: CSVARAMDSYEQYF

J: TRBJ2-7
size: .
V: TRBV3-1
CDR3: CASSHTGGLAGVFQYF

J: TRBJ1-2
size: few
V: TRBV4-1
CDR3: CASSQEERTGFGYTF

J: TRBJ2-1
size: once
V: TRBV3-1
CDR3: CASSQEPRPYNEQFF

J: TRBJ2-7
size: .
V: TRBV7-2
CDR3: CASSLEWTGGYEQYF

J: TRBJ2-1
size: few
V: TRBV7-2
CDR3: CASSFARIGEGEQFF

J: TRBJ1-2
size: .
V: TRBV30
CDR3: CAWSPQGGWIYGYTF

J: TRBJ2-1
size: few
V: TRBV5-1
CDR3: CASSLGQGLRNEQFF

J: TRBJ1-1
size: few
V: TRBV5-4
CDR3: CASSSYAGRAFF

J: TRBJ1-4
size: .
V: TRBV3-1
CDR3: CASSPVVGVEEKLFF

J: TRBJ2-1
size: few
V: TRBV12-3/TRBV12-4
CDR3: CASIVSGRAGNEQFF

J: TRBJ1-5
size: many
V: TRBV12-3/TRBV12-4
CDR3: CASRQGSNQPQHF

J: TRBJ1-1
size: .
V: TRBV30
CDR3: CAWRGGLNTEAFF

J: TRBJ2-2
size: few
V: TRBV3-1
CDR3: CASSRQGGELFF

J: TRBJ1-5
size: many
V: TRBV27
CDR3: CASRGGQGSNQPQHF

J: TRBJ2-2
size: few
V: TRBV20-1
CDR3: CSARMGGRSTGELFF

J: TRBJ2-3
size: .
V: TRBV10-3
CDR3: CAIRVTEDVADTQYF

J: TRBJ2-1
size: .
V: TRBV20-1
CDR3: CSARGGGSSSYNEQFF

J: TRBJ2-1
size: .
V: TRBV4-2
CDR3: CASDYETGRTSYNEQFF

J: TRBJ2-7
size: .
V: TRBV7-2
CDR3: CASSSYLRSSYEQYF

J: TRBJ2-1
size: many
V: TRBV12-3/TRBV12-4
CDR3: CASSFLRRAGGLNEQFF

J: TRBJ1-1
size: many
V: TRBV7-2
CDR3: CASRIIQGVNTEAFF

J: TRBJ1-5
size: few
V: TRBV28
CDR3: CASSRDRGANQPQHF

J: TRBJ2-3
size: .
V: TRBV20-1
CDR3: CSARQGADTQYF

J: TRBJ1-3
size: .
V: TRBV3-1
CDR3: CASSQERARTGNTIYF

J: TRBJ2-6
size: few
V: TRBV10-3
CDR3: CAIGTGSSGGANVLTF

J: TRBJ2-6
size: many
V: TRBV6-2/TRBV6-3
CDR3: CASSSIVPGHSGANVLTF

J: TRBJ2-1
size: few
V: TRBV28
CDR3: CASSLAGSRDYEQFF

J: TRBJ2-5
size: once
V: TRBV15
CDR3: CATSPPAGQETQYF

J: TRBJ2-1
size: .
V: TRBV20-1
CDR3: CSARDTLGGSSYNEQFF

J: TRBJ2-5
size: few
V: TRBV7-8
CDR3: CASSWEGLAGPEEETQYF

J: TRBJ1-1
size: .
V: TRBV12-3/TRBV12-4
CDR3: CASSWEGSNTEAFF

J: TRBJ2-4
size: .
V: TRBV2
CDR3: CASSERVGGSDLAKNIQYF

J: TRBJ1-4
size: .
V: TRBV4-2
CDR3: CASSQDSTGGSNEKLFF

J: TRBJ2-5
size: few
V: TRBV6-5
CDR3: CASSSTRQGAETQYF

J: TRBJ1-1
size: few
V: TRBV6-5
CDR3: CASSYSPDYTEAFF

J: TRBJ1-1
size: .
V: TRBV11-2
CDR3: CASSLSKGITEAFF

J: TRBJ2-5
size: few
V: TRBV7-2
CDR3: CASSFAPTYQETQYF

J: TRBJ2-1
size: .
V: TRBV4-1
CDR3: CASSQEKASANEQFF

J: TRBJ1-3
size: .
V: TRBV3-1
CDR3: CASSPPGGSSGNTIYF